Listed below are T cell receptor beta chains from one sample, sequenced in a study of control samples from healthy donors and cancer patients. The data were produced by immunoSEQ multiplex PCR, yet TCRdb's version contains in-frame clones alone and is incomplete. The sample contains about 120,000 clones, approximately 90% of which appear only once. What was sequenced was blood. The receptors derive from a young man in good health. The CDR3 runs from the conserved cysteine through the conserved F or W. The D gene is left open where the match is weak. Clone size is stated in some rows and not others, as once, few, many or a class when expanded.

d_call: -; clone_size: once; v_call: TRBV5-1; j_call: TRBJ1-2; cdr3_nt: TGCGCCAGCAGCTTAGACGGCGGATCCTACACCTTC; cdr3_aa: CASSLDGGSYTF
d_call: -; clone_size: -; v_call: TRBV7-8; j_call: TRBJ1-1; cdr3_nt: TGTGCCAGTAACGGGGGCGCGGGGACTGAAGCTTTCTTT; cdr3_aa: CASNGGAGTEAFF
d_call: -; clone_size: -; v_call: TRBV5-1; j_call: TRBJ1-1; cdr3_nt: TGCGCCAGCAGCTTGGAAGCTGGGCACGTCAACACTGAAGCTTTCTTT; cdr3_aa: CASSLEAGHVNTEAFF
d_call: -; clone_size: once; v_call: TRBV27; j_call: TRBJ2-1; cdr3_nt: TGTGCCAGCAGTTTCATGGGATCCTACAATGAGCAGTTCTTC; cdr3_aa: CASSFMGSYNEQFF
d_call: -; clone_size: -; v_call: TRBV2; j_call: TRBJ1-2; cdr3_nt: TGTGCCGGCAGCCCGGGGGGGGACTATGGCTACACCTTC; cdr3_aa: CAGSPGGDYGYTF
d_call: TRBD1; clone_size: -; v_call: TRBV29-1; j_call: TRBJ1-1; cdr3_nt: TGCAGCGTGCCAGACAGGGACACTGAAGCTTTCTTT; cdr3_aa: CSVPDRDTEAFF
d_call: -; clone_size: -; v_call: TRBV14; j_call: TRBJ1-5; cdr3_nt: TGTGCCAGCAGCCAGAGCCGCAATCAGCCCCAGCATTTT; cdr3_aa: CASSQSRNQPQHF
d_call: TRBD1; clone_size: many; v_call: TRBV14; j_call: TRBJ1-1; cdr3_nt: TGTGCCAGCAGCCAGGATTACAGGGGTACTGAAGCTTTCTTT; cdr3_aa: CASSQDYRGTEAFF
d_call: -; clone_size: few; v_call: TRBV11-3; j_call: TRBJ2-6; cdr3_nt: TGTGCCAGCAGCCCCCCCAGGGGTAGCTCTGGGGCCAACGTCCTGACTTTC; cdr3_aa: CASSPPRGSSGANVLTF
d_call: -; clone_size: -; v_call: TRBV24-1; j_call: TRBJ1-5; cdr3_nt: TGTGCCACCAGTAACGGGACACATTATCAGCCCCAGCATTTT; cdr3_aa: CATSNGTHYQPQHF
d_call: TRBD1; clone_size: few; v_call: TRBV4-1; j_call: TRBJ1-2; cdr3_nt: TGCGCCACCAGCCAAGGGAGGGGGGGACAGGGGGAAGGCTACACCTTC; cdr3_aa: CATSQGRGGQGEGYTF